This T cell receptor beta chain appears in the sequencing data of a study of response to subunit inactivated influenza vaccine. This clonotype was observed a handful of times. Its antigen is not known. In TCRdb, the RT-PCR reads were re-called with MiXCR into one record per CDR3 protein. The table shows under 750,000 distinct CDR3 sequences, with approximately 12% occurring only once. Findings of the study overall: Authors suggested each seasonal flu vaccination may recruit only limited numbers of new T cells.

This CDR3 has 14 residues. V lost 3 bases and J 7 bases, leaving 13 bases between the germline ends. Germline V lookup: CDR1 LGHNA, CDR2 YNFKEQ. This chain joins TRBV4-2 and TRBJ2-1; D perhaps matches TRBD1 (5 bases). The input for sequencing was PBMCs from blood, taken on the day of vaccination. This sequence was found in a man in his fifties or sixties who received an inactivated influenza vaccine. In DNA, the CDR3 is TGTGCCAGCAGCCACAGGGAAGGAAGGAATGAGCAGTTCTTC. It specifies CASSHREGRNEQFF.